This entry is about one T cell receptor (beta chain). The data were taken from a study of blood T cell repertoires in COVID-19. Turning to the study itself: COVID-19 samples from acute and convalescent phases originated in the United States, Italy and Spain.

CDR3 length: 17 amino acids. From germline, CDR1 is MDHEN and CDR2 SYDVKM. V lost 1 base to trimming and J lost 1 base; unmatched junction nucleotides: 6. The authors' processing: For nucleated cells, counts were estimated from reference gene primer amplification. Measured with immunoSEQ multiplex PCR; TCRdb has only the in-frame clones, and not every one. V, J and clone size are taken as reported in that table, and D and trimming were inferred from the DNA itself. The data hold approximately 210,000 clones, with roughly 80% observed a single time. The chain recombines TRBV28 with TRBJ2-3; 9 bases are a match to TRBD2. Sequencing was done on a sample of peripheral blood. This sequence was found in a human donor in a cohort sampled during active COVID-19. The CDR3 reads CASSLLAGGLGTDTQYF. CDR3 sequence (DNA): TGTGCCAGCAGTTTATTGGCGGGAGGGCTTGGCACAGATACGCAGTATTTT.